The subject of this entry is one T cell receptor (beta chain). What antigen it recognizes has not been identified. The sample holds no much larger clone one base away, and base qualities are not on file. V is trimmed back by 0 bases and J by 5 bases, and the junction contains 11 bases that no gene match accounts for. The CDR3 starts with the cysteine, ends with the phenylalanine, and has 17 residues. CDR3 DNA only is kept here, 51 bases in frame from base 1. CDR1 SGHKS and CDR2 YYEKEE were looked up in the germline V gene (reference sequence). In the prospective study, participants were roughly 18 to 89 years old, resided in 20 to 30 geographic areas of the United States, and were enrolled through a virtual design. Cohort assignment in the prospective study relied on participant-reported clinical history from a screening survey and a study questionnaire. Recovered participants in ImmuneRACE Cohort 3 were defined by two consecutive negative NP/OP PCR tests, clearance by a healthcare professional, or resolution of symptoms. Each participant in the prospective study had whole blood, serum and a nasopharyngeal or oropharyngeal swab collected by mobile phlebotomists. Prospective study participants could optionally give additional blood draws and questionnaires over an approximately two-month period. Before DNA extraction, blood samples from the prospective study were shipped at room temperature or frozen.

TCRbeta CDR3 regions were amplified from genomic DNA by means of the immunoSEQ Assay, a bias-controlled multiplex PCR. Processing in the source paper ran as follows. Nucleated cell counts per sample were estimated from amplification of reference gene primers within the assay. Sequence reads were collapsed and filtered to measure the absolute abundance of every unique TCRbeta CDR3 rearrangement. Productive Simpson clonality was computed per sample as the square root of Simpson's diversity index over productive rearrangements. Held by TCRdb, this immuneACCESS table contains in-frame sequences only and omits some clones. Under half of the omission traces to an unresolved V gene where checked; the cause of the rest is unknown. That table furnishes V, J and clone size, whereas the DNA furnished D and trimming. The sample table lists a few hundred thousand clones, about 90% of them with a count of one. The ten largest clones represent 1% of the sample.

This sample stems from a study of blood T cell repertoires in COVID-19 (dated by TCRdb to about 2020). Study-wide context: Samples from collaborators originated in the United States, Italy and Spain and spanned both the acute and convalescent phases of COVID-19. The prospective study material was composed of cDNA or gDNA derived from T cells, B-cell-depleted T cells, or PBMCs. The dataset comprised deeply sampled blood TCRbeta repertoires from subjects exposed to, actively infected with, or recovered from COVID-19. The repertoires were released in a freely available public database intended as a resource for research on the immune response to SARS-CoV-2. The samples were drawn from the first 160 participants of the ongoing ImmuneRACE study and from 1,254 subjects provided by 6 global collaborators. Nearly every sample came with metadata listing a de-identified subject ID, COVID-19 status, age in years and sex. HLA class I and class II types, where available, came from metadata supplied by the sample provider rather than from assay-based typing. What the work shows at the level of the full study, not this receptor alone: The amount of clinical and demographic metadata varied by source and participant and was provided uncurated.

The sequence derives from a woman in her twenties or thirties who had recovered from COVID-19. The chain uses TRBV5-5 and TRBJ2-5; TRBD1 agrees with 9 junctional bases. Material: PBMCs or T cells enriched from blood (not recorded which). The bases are TGTGCCAGCAGCTTGGGGGTCCGGGACAGGGTGCGCGAGACCCAGTACTTC. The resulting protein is CASSLGVRDRVRETQYF.